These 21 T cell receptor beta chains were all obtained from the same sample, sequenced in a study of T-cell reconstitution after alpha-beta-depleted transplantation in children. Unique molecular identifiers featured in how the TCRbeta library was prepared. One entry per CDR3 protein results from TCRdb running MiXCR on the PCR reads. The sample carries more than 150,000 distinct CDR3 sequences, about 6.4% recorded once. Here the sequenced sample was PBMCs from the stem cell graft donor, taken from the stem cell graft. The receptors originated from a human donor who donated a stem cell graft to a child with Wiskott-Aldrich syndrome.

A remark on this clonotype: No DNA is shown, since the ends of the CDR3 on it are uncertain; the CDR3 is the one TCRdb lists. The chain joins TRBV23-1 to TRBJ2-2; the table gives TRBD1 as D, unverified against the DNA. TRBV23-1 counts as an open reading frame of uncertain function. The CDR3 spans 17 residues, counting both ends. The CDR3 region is CASKVSRSSGTPGSCFF.

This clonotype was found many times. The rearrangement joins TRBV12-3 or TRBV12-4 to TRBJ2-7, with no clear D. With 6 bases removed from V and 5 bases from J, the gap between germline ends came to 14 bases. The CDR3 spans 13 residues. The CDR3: CASSLWGSHEQYF. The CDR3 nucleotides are TGTGCCAGCAGCCTATGGGGATCTCACGAGCAGTACTTC.

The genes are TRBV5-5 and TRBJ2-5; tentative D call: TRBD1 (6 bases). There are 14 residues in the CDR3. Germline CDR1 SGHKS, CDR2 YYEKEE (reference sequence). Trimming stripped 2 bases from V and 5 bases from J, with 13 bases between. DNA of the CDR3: TGTGCCAGCAGCTTTGGACAGCTAGAGGAGACCCAGTACTTC. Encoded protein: CASSFGQLEETQYF.

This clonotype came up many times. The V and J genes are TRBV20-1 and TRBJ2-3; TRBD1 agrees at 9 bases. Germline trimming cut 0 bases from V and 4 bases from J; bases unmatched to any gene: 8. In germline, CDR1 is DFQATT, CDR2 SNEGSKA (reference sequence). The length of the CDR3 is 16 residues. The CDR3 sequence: CSARDLNRGQSDTQYF. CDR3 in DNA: TGCAGTGCTAGAGATCTAAACAGGGGGCAGTCAGATACGCAGTATTTT.

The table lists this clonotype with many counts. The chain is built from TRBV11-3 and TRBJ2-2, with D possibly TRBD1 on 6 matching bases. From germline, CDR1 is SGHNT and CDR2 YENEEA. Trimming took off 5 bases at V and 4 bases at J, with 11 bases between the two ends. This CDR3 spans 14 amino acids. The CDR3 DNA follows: TGTGCCAGCAGCCAACTAGGGGGCACCGGGGAGCTGTTTTTT. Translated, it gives CASSQLGGTGELFF.

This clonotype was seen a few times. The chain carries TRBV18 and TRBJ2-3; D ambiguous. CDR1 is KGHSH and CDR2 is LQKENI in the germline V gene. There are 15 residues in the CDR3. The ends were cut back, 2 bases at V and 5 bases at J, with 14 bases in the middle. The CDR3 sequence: CASSPTTQLGDTQYF. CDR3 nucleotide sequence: TGTGCCAGCTCACCAACAACCCAGTTAGGAGATACGCAGTATTTT.

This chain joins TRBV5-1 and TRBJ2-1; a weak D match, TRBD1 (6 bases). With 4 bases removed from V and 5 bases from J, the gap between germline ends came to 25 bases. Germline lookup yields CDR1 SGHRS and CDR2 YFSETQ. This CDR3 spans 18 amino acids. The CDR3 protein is CASSPRRGRTTTDNEQFF. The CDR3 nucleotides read TGCGCCAGCAGCCCCCGCAGGGGTCGGACAACCACAGACAATGAGCAGTTCTTC.

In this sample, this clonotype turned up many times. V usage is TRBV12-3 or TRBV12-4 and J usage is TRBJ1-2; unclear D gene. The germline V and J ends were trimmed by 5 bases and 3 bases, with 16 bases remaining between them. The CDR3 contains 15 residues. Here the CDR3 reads CASSPRERLDYGYTF. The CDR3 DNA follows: TGTGCCAGCAGTCCCCGGGAGAGGTTGGACTATGGCTACACCTTC.

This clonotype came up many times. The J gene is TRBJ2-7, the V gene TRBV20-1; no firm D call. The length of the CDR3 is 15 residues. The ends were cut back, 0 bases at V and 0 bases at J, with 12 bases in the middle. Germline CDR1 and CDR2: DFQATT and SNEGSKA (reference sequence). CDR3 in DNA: TGCAGTGCTAGAGATTGGCAGCTTAACTCCTACGAGCAGTACTTC. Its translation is CSARDWQLNSYEQYF.

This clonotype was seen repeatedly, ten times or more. CDR3 nucleotides: TGCAGCGTCGGCAACAGCTTCGGCGAAAAACTGTTTTTT. It encodes CSVGNSFGEKLFF. The rearrangement joins TRBV29-1 to TRBJ1-4; D unresolved. With 6 bases removed from V and 8 bases from J, the gap between germline ends came to 16 bases. This CDR3 region has 13 residues. Germline V gives CDR1 SQVTM, CDR2 ANQGSEA.

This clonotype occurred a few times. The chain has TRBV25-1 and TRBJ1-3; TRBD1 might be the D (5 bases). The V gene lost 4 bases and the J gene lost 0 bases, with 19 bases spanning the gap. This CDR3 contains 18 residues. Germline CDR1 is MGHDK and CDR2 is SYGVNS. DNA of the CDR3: TGTGCCAGCAGTGGAGGTAGGGGCCACACCCGCTCTGGAAACACCATATATTTT. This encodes CASSGGRGHTRSGNTIYF.

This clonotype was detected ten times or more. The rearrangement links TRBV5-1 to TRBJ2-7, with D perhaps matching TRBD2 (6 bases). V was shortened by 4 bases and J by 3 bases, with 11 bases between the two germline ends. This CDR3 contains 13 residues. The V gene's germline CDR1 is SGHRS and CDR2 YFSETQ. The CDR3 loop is CASSTGDLYEQYF. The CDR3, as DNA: TGCGCCAGCAGCACGGGGGACCTCTACGAGCAGTACTTC.

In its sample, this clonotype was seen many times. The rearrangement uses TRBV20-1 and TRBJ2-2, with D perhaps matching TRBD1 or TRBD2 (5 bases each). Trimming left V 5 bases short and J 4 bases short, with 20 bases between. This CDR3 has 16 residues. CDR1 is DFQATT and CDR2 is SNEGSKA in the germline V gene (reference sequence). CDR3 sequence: CSASHSFGASTGELFF. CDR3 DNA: TGCAGTGCTTCGCACTCGTTCGGGGCCTCCACCGGGGAGCTGTTTTTT.

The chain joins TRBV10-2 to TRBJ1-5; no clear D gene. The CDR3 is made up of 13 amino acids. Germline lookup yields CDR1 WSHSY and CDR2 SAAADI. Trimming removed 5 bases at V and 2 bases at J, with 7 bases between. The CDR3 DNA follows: TGCGCCAGCAGTATGGACGGCAATCAGCCCCAGCATTTT. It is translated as CASSMDGNQPQHF.

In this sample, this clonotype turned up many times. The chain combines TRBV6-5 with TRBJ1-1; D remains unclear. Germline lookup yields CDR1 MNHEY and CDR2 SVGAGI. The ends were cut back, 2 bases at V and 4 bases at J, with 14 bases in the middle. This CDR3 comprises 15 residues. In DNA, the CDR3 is TGTGCCAGCAGTTACGGGCAGCTAACTTTCACTGAAGCTTTCTTT. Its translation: CASSYGQLTFTEAFF.

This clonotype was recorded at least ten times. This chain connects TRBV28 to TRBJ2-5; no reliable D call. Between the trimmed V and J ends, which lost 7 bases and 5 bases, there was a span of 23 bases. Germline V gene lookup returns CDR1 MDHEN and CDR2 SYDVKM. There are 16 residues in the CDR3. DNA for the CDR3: TGTGCCAGCACCCGGCGGTCGGTTCGCCTAAGTGAGACCCAGTACTTC. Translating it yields CASTRRSVRLSETQYF. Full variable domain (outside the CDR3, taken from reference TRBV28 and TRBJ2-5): DVKVTQSSRYLVKRTGEKVFLECVQDMDHENMFWYRQDPGLGLRLIYFSYDVKMKEKGDIPEGYSVSREKKERFSLILESASTNQTSMYLCASTRRSVRLSETQYFGPGTRLLVL.

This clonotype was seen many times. CDR3 sequence (DNA): TGTGCCAGCAGCTTGAACCTCTACGAGCAGTACTTC. It specifies CASSLNLYEQYF. The chain joins TRBV7-9 to TRBJ2-7; D gene ambiguous. The length of the CDR3 is 12 residues. CDR1 and CDR2 from the germline V gene are SEHNR and FQNEAQ (reference sequence). Trimming took 3 bases from V and 3 from J, leaving 6 bases between them.

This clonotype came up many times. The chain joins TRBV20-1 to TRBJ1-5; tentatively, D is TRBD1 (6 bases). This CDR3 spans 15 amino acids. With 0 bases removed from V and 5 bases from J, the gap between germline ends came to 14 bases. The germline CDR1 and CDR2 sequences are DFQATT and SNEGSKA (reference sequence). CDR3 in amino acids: CSARDPGTTYQPQHF. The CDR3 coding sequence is TGCAGTGCTAGAGATCCCGGGACAACCTATCAGCCCCAGCATTTT.

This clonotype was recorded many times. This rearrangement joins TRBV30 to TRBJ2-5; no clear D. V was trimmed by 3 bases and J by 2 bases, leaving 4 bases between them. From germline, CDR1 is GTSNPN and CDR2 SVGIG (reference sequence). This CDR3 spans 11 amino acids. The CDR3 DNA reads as TGTGCCTGGAGACAGCAAGAGACCCAGTACTTC. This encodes CAWRQQETQYF.

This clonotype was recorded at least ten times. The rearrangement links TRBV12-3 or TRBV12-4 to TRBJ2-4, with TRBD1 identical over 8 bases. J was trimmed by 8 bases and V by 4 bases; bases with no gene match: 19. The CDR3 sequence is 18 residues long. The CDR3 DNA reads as TGTGCCAGCAGTTACGCTCAGGGGACAGGAGGGGTTCTGGACATTCAGTACTTC. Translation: CASSYAQGTGGVLDIQYF.

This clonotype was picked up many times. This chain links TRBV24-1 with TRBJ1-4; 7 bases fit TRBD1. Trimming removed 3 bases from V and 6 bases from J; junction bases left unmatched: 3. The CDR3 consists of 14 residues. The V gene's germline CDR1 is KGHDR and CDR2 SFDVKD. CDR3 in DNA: TGTGCCACCAGTGATCAAACAGGGGATGAAAAACTGTTTTTT. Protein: CATSDQTGDEKLFF.